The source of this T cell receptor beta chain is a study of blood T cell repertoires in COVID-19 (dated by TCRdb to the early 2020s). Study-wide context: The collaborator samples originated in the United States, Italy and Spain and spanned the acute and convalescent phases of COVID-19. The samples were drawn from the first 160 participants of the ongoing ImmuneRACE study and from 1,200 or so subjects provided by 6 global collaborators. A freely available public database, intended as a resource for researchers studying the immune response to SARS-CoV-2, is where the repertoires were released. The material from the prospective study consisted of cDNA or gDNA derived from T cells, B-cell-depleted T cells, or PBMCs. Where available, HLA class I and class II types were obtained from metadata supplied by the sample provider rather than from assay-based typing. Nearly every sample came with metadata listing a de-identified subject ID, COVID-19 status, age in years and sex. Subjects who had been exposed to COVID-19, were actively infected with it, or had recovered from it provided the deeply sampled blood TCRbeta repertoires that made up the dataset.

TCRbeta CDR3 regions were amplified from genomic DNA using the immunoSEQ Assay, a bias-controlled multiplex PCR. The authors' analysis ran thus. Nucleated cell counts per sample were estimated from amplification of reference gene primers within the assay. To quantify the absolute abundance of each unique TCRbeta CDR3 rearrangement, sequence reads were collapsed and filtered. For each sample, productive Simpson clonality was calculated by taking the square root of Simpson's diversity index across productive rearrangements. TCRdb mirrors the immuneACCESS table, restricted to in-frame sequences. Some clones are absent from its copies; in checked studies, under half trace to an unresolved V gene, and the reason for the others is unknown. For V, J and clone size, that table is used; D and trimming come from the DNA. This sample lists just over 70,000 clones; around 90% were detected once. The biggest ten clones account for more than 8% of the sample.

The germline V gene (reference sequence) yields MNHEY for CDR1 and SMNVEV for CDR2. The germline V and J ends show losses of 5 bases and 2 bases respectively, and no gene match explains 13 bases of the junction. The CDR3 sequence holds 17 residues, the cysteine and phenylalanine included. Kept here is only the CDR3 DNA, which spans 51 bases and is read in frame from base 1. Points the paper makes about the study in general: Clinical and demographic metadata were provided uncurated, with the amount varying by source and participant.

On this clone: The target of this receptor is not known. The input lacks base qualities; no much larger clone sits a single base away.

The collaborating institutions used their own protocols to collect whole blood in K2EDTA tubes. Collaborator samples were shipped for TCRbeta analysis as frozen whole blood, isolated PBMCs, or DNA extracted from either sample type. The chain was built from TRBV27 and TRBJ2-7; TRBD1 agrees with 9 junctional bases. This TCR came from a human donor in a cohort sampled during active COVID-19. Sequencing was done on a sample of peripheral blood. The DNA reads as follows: TGTGCCAGCAGTGGTCCCCAATCCGGGACAGGGACCTACGAGCAGTACTTC. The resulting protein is CASSGPQSGTGTYEQYF.